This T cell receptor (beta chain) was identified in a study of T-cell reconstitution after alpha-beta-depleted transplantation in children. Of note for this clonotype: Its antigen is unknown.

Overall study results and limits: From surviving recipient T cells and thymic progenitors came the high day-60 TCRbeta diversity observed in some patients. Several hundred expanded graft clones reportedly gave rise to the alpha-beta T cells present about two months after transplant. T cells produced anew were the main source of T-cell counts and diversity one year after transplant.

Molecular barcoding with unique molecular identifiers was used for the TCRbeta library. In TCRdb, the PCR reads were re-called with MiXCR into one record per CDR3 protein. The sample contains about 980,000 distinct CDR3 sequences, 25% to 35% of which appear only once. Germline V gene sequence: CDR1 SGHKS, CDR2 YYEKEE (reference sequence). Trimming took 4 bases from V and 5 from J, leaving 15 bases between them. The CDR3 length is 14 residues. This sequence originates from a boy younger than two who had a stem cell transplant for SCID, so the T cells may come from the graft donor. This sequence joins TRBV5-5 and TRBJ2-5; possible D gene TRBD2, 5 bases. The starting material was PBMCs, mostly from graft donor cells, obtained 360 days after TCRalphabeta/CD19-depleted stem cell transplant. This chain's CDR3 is CASSPGSIWETQYF. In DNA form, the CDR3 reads TGTGCCAGCAGCCCGGGATCGATTTGGGAGACCCAGTACTTC.